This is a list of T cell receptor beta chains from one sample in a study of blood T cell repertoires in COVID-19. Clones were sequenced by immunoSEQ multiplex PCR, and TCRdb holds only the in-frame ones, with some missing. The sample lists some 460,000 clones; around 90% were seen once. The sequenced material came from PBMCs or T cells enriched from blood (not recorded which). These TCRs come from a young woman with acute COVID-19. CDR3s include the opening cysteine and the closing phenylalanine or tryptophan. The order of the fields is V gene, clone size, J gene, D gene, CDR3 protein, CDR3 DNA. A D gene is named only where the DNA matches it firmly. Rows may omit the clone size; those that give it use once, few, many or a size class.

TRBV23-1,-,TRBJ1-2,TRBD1,CASTPGGGYTF,TGCGCCAGCACTCCAGGGGGAGGCTACACCTTC
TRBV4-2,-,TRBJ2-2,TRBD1,CASSSDTDRGVVTGELFF,TGTGCCAGCAGCTCGGACACCGACAGGGGTGTCGTCACCGGGGAGCTGTTTTTT
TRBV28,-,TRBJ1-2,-,CATMGRTLYGYTF,TGTGCCACGATGGGGAGAACCCTCTATGGCTACACCTTC
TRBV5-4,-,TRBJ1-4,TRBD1,CASRRQGSEEKLFF,TGTGCCAGCAGGAGACAGGGGTCAGAAGAAAAACTGTTTTTT
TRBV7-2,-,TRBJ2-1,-,CASSLSGGHLDEQFF,TGTGCCAGCAGCTTATCCGGGGGGCATCTAGATGAGCAGTTCTTC
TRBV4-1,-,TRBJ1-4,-,CASSDDRNFNEKLFF,TGCGCCAGCAGCGACGACAGGAACTTTAATGAAAAACTGTTTTTT
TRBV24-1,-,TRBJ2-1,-,CATSDVTRSSEQFF,TGTGCCACCAGTGATGTAACTAGGTCAAGTGAGCAGTTCTTC
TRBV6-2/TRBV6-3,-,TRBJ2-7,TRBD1,CASSYSTQGATYEQYF,TGTGCCAGCAGTTACTCCACCCAGGGGGCGACGTACGAGCAGTACTTC
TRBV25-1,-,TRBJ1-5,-,CASRPSTPYNQPQHF,TGTGCCAGCAGGCCCTCGACACCTTATAATCAGCCCCAGCATTTT
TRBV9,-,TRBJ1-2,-,CASSGKGVLWGYTF,TGTGCCAGCAGCGGAAAGGGGGTATTGTGGGGCTACACCTTC
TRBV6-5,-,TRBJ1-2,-,CASRPRDTFYSTF,TGTGCCAGCAGGCCCCGGGACACGTTTTATTCCACCTTC
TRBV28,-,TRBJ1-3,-,CASSFRGGNTIYF,TGTGCCAGCAGTTTTAGGGGTGGAAACACCATATATTTT
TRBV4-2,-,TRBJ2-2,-,CASSQGVGQGGNTGELFF,TGTGCCAGCAGCCAAGGCGTCGGACAAGGGGGGAACACCGGGGAGCTGTTTTTT
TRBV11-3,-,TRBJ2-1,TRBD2,CASSDGGAISYNEQFF,TGTGCCAGCAGCGACGGGGGGGCTATCTCCTACAATGAGCAGTTCTTC
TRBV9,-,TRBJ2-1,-,CASSVAKTRGYEQFF,TGTGCCAGCAGCGTAGCTAAAACCAGGGGTTATGAGCAGTTCTTC
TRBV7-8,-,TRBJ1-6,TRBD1,CASSPGGQVNSPLHF,TGTGCCAGCAGCCCTGGGGGACAGGTTAATTCACCCCTCCACTTT
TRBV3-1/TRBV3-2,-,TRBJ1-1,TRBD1,CASSQLRQGGIAFF,TGTGCCAGCAGCCAGCTTCGACAGGGCGGTATAGCTTTCTTT
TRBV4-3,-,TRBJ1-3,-,CASSQGLGASGNTIYF,TGCGCCAGCAGCCAAGGGTTGGGGGCCTCTGGAAACACCATATATTTT
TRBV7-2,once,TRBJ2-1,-,CASSQYAQGEFF,TGTGCCAGCAGCCAGTATGCACAGGGTGAGTTCTTC
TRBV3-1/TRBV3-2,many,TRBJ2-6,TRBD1,CASSQEYGQGGSGANVLTF,TGTGCCAGCAGCCAAGAGTATGGACAGGGAGGCTCTGGGGCCAACGTCCTGACTTTC
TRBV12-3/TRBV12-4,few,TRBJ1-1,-,CASSLTGTPEAFF,TGTGCCAGCAGTCTCACAGGGACCCCTGAAGCTTTCTTT
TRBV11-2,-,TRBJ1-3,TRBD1,CASEYTGAGNTIYF,TGTGCCAGCGAATACACAGGGGCCGGAAACACCATATATTTT
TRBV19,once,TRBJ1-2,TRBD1,CASSSLGQGEGYTF,TGTGCCAGTTCTAGCCTCGGACAGGGGGAGGGCTACACCTTC
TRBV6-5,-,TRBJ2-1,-,CASSIYEQFF,TGTGCCAGCAGCATTTATGAGCAGTTCTTC
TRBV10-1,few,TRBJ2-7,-,CASSDGGLGYEQYF,TGCGCCAGCAGTGATGGGGGACTGGGCTACGAGCAGTACTTC
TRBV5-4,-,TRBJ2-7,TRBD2,CASSLGTSISSSYEQYF,TGTGCCAGCAGCTTAGGGACTAGCATATCTAGCTCCTACGAGCAGTACTTC
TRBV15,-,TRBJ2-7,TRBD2,CATSGTLLADQYEQYF,TGTGCCACCAGCGGAACACTACTAGCGGACCAATACGAGCAGTACTTC
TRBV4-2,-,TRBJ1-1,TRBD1,CASSPTDRGIPEAFF,TGTGCCAGCAGCCCAACCGACAGGGGGATACCTGAAGCTTTCTTT
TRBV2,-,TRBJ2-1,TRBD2,CATKGLAGYNEQFF,TGTGCCACCAAGGGACTAGCGGGATACAATGAGCAGTTCTTC
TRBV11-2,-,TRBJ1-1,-,CASSLEQGVTEAFF,TGTGCCAGCAGCTTAGAGCAGGGTGTCACTGAAGCTTTCTTT
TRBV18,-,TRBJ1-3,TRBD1,CASSWDRAVGNTIYF,TGTGCCAGCTCATGGGACAGGGCTGTTGGAAACACCATATATTTT
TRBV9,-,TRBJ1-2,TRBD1,CASSVEGQGYGYTF,TGTGCCAGCAGCGTAGAGGGACAGGGCTATGGCTACACCTTC
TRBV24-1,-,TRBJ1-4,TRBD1,CATSDRTGVEKLFF,TGTGCCACCAGTGACAGGACAGGGGTTGAAAAACTGTTTTTT
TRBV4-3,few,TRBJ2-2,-,CASSLARPGLYTGELFF,TGCGCCAGCAGCCTCGCCCGTCCGGGACTGTACACCGGGGAGCTGTTTTTT
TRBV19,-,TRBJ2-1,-,CASSISRRTYNEQFF,TGTGCCAGTAGTATCTCGCGGAGAACCTACAATGAGCAGTTCTTC
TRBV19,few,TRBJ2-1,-,CASSHVRASSYNEQFF,TGTGCCAGTAGTCATGTGCGGGCCAGCTCCTACAATGAGCAGTTCTTC
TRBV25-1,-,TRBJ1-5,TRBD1,CASRETGYNQPQHF,TGTGCCAGCAGGGAGACAGGGTACAATCAGCCCCAGCATTTT
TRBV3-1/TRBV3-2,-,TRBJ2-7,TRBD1,CASSQEFGQGFTYEQYF,TGTGCCAGCAGCCAAGAATTCGGACAGGGTTTTACCTACGAGCAGTACTTC
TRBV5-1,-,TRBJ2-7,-,CASSSVAGYEQYF,TGCGCCAGCAGCTCTGTGGCGGGCTACGAGCAGTACTTC
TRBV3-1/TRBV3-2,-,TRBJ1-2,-,CASSQTKRGYGYTF,TGTGCCAGCAGCCAAACCAAGCGGGGCTATGGCTACACCTTC
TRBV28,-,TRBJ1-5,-,CASRRTPWGNQPQHF,TGTGCCAGCAGGAGGACACCTTGGGGCAATCAGCCCCAGCATTTT
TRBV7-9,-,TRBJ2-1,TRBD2,CASSQASSGSRYNEQFF,TGTGCCAGCAGTCAGGCTTCTAGCGGGAGCCGTTACAATGAGCAGTTCTTC
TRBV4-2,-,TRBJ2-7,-,CASSQGTGDYEQYF,TGTGCCAGCAGCCAAGGGACTGGGGATTACGAGCAGTACTTC
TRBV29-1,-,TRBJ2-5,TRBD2,CSARRGVETQYF,TGCAGCGCCCGGCGGGGGGTTGAGACCCAGTACTTC
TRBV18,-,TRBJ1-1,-,CASSSGQGRAEAFF,TGTGCCAGCTCCTCCGGGCAGGGGAGAGCTGAAGCTTTCTTT
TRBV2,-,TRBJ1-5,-,CASRREGLSNQPQHF,TGTGCCAGCAGGAGGGAAGGGTTGAGCAATCAGCCCCAGCATTTT
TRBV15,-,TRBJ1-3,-,CATSRDINTIYF,TGTGCCACCAGCAGGGACATAAACACCATATATTTT
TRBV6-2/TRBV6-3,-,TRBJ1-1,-,CASSPTGTEAFF,TGTGCCAGCAGTCCCACTGGGACAGAAGCTTTCTTT
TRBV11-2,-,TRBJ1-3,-,CASSRAGGLIGNTIYF,TGTGCCAGCAGCCGGGCGGGGGGACTTATTGGAAACACCATATATTTT
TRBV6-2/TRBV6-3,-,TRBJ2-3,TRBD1,CASSLGQGGSTDTQYF,TGTGCCAGCAGCCTGGGACAGGGAGGAAGCACAGATACGCAGTATTTT
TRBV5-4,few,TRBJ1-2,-,CASSPDSNYGYTF,TGTGCCAGCAGCCCGGACAGCAACTATGGCTACACCTTC
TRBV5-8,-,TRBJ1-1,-,CASSWTSGNTEAFF,TGTGCCAGCAGCTGGACTTCGGGGAACACTGAAGCTTTCTTT
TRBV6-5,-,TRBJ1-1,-,CASRETTEAFF,TGTGCCAGCAGGGAGACTACTGAAGCTTTCTTT
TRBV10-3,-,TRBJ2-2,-,CAIRRGPYTGELFF,TGTGCCATCAGGCGGGGGCCCTACACCGGGGAGCTGTTTTTT
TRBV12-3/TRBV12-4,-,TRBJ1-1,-,CASSSSRGTEAFF,TGTGCCAGCAGTTCTTCCAGGGGCACTGAAGCTTTCTTT